This T cell receptor (beta chain) stems from a study of T cell repertoires in cytomegalovirus infection. From the reads, TCRdb called clonotypes with MiXCR, one entry per CDR3 protein. The top ten clones hold about two thirds of a sample with roughly 60,000 distinct CDR3 sequences, about 33% of them seen once. The CDR3 runs 14 residues. The V gene lost 2 bases and the J gene lost 7 bases, with 14 bases spanning the gap. As concerns this clonotype: Its antigen remains unknown.

The rearrangement links TRBV12-3 or TRBV12-4 to TRBJ2-5; a possible D gene is TRBD1 (5 bases). The origin of this receptor is a human donor in good health (CMV status not recorded). Some clones in this sample may be carry-over from other donors' samples. The material sequenced was PBMCs, sequenced either directly or after in vitro stimulation (not recorded which). The CDR3 is CASSLSGPWGTQYF. The CDR3 DNA reads as TGTGCCAGCAGTTTATCAGGGCCCTGGGGGACCCAGTACTTC.